The 25 T cell receptor beta chains in this list originate from one sample, sequenced in a study of blood T cells in healthy people across ages. A second PCR, run for roughly 7 to 11 cycles, used a sample-barcoded 5' primer plus a J-beta primer mix. TCRdb reanalysed the 5' RACE reads using MiXCR and keeps one entry per CDR3 protein. The sample shows about 510,000 distinct CDR3 sequences, roughly a quarter of them seen only once. These data also featured in a second study, about T cells of mothers and their children.

Sequencing was performed on blood. Receptors were obtained from a boy between 2 and 10 years old in good health.

The J gene is TRBJ1-2, the V gene TRBV5-1; 9 bases align to TRBD1. From germline, CDR1 is SGHRS and CDR2 YFSETQ. V was pared by 5 bases and J by 4 bases, with 9 bases of the junction left unmatched. The CDR3 sequence is 15 residues long. The CDR3 protein is CASSTTGGAAYGYTF. The DNA of the CDR3 is TGCGCCAGCAGTACTACAGGGGGCGCAGCCTATGGCTACACCTTC.

The rearrangement uses TRBV4-3 and TRBJ2-7, with TRBD1 matching over 7 bases. Germline CDR1 LGHNA, CDR2 YSLEER. Unmatched junction bases numbered 7, after V lost 1 base and J lost 4 bases. The CDR3 is made up of 15 amino acids. As DNA, the CDR3 is TGCGCCAGCAGCCAAGGCACAGGGGCCCCGTACGAGCAGTACTTC. Amino acid sequence: CASSQGTGAPYEQYF.

For the CDR3, the DNA is TGTGCCAGCAGCTTGATATATGGAGATACGCAGTATTTT. It translates to CASSLIYGDTQYF. The chain uses TRBV5-4 and TRBJ2-3; D is ambiguous. CDR3 length equals 13 residues. V was shortened by 1 base and J by 5 bases, with 8 bases between the two germline ends. From germline, CDR1 is SGHNT and CDR2 YYREEE (reference sequence).

This clonotype was detected only a few times. The chain employs TRBV18 and TRBJ2-1; maybe TRBD2 (5 bases). V was clipped by 3 bases and J by 7 bases, with 7 bases between them. From germline, CDR1 is KGHSH and CDR2 LQKENI. This CDR3 is built from 12 residues. The CDR3 loop is CASSPTSNEQFF. CDR3 DNA sequence: TGTGCCAGCTCACCCACTAGTAATGAGCAGTTCTTC.

The chain couples TRBV6-5 to TRBJ2-4; no firm D call. V lost 6 bases to trimming and J lost 0 bases, with 9 bases between them. CDR3 size: 14 residues. Germline V CDR1 and CDR2: MNHEY, SVGAGI. The CDR3 sequence: CASSHDLAKNIQYF. The CDR3 region has the DNA TGTGCCAGCAGCCACGATTTAGCCAAAAACATTCAGTACTTC.

This chain connects TRBV29-1 to TRBJ2-3, with D unclear. Germline V gene sequence: CDR1 SQVTM, CDR2 ANQGSEA. The CDR3 sequence is 13 residues long. V was clipped by 3 bases and J by 6 bases, with 13 bases between them. The CDR3 DNA is TGCAGCGTTGACGGTAGGAGCAGGGATACGCAGTATTTT. Its translation: CSVDGRSRDTQYF.

The chain recombines TRBV6-2 or TRBV6-3 with TRBJ2-5; D call uncertain. The CDR3 is 15 residues long. Germline-derived CDR1 and CDR2 are MNHEY and SVGEGT. V was clipped by 8 bases and J by 1 base, with 17 bases between them. The CDR3 is CASEPPQSGQETQYF. CDR3 DNA: TGTGCCAGCGAACCACCCCAGTCGGGCCAAGAGACCCAGTACTTC.

The rearrangement uses TRBV11-3 and TRBJ2-2, with D unclear. CDR3 length: 12 residues. The germline CDR1 and CDR2 sequences are SGHNT and YENEEA. Between the trimmed V and J ends, which lost 4 bases and 6 bases, there was a span of 6 bases. CDR3 residues: CASSSVSGELFF. In DNA form, the CDR3 reads TGTGCCAGCAGCTCGGTTTCCGGGGAGCTGTTTTTT.

This clonotype was observed a handful of times. This chain connects TRBV10-3 to TRBJ2-3; 12 bases are a match to TRBD2. From germline, CDR1 is ENHRY and CDR2 SYGVKD. This CDR3 is built from 15 residues. J was trimmed by 6 bases and V by 6 bases; bases with no gene match: 7. The CDR3 is CAIRPSGGAGDTQYF. For the CDR3, the DNA is TGTGCCATCAGACCTAGCGGGGGGGCGGGGGATACGCAGTATTTT.

This chain connects TRBV5-1 to TRBJ2-6; 11 nucleotides align to TRBD2. There are 19 residues in the CDR3. Germline V gene lookup returns CDR1 SGHRS and CDR2 YFSETQ. The trim removed 2 bases at V and 0 bases at J, leaving 7 bases unmatched. The CDR3 region has the DNA TGCGCCAGCAGCTTCCCACTAGCGGGAGCGGGCTCTGGGGCCAACGTCCTGACTTTC. Its translation: CASSFPLAGAGSGANVLTF.

The chain links TRBV20-1 to TRBJ2-7; tentative D call: TRBD1 (6 bases). The germline V gene has CDR1 DFQATT and CDR2 SNEGSKA (reference sequence). V was shortened by 6 bases and J by 3 bases, with 21 bases between the two germline ends. The CDR3 contains 15 residues. The CDR3 protein is CSAGNSGTLDYEQYF. The CDR3 region has the DNA TGCAGTGCCGGTAACTCCGGGACACTCGACTACGAGCAGTACTTC.

Only a few counts were recorded for this clonotype. The rearrangement uses TRBV28 and TRBJ2-5; D is uncertain. The DNA end favors TRBJ2-1, so the J call may be wrong. The germline V gene encodes CDR1 MDHEN and CDR2 SYDVKM. The CDR3 length is 12 residues. CDR3 region: CASRRPAGEQFF. The CDR3 DNA is TGTGCCAGCAGAAGACCCGCAGGTGAGCAGTTCTTC.

The rearrangement uses TRBV4-3 and TRBJ1-1; 7 nucleotides align to TRBD1. CDR1 LGHNA and CDR2 YSLEER come from the germline V gene. The V gene end was trimmed by 0 bases and the J gene end by 6 bases; junction bases not matched to a gene: 10. This CDR3 contains 16 residues. CDR3 loop: CASSQDLETGTPEAFF. The CDR3 DNA is TGCGCCAGCAGCCAAGATCTAGAGACAGGGACCCCTGAAGCTTTCTTT.

This chain uses TRBV27 with TRBJ1-1; D is perhaps TRBD1 (5 bases). The CDR3 is 15 residues long. Trimming shortened V by 5 bases and J by 5 bases, and 18 bases separated the two germline ends. CDR1 and CDR2 from the germline V gene are MNHEY and SMNVEV (reference sequence). CDR3 nucleotides: TGTGCCAGCAGTAGGGGCTGGGGGGGAGATACTGAAGCTTTCTTT. It is translated as CASSRGWGGDTEAFF.

V is TRBV7-9 and J is TRBJ2-3; D is uncertain. The V and J ends lost 4 bases and 7 bases respectively, with 3 bases between them. This CDR3 contains 10 residues. Germline assignment: CDR1 SEHNR and CDR2 FQNEAQ (reference sequence). CDR3 DNA sequence: TGTGCCAGCAGCTCCAATACGCAGTATTTT. Its translation: CASSSNTQYF.

CDR3 nucleotides: TGTGCCAGCAGTTACTCGGCGGGGCCATTCCCCACCGGGGAGCTGTTTTTT. Translated, it gives CASSYSAGPFPTGELFF. The V and J genes are TRBV6-5 and TRBJ2-2, with D maybe TRBD2 (6 bases). V was clipped by 0 bases and J by 4 bases, with 15 bases between them. This CDR3 region has 17 residues. Germline values: CDR1 MNHEY, CDR2 SVGAGI.

This clonotype has a handful of counts. The chain has TRBV9 and TRBJ2-3; 8 bases align to TRBD2. Germline assignment: CDR1 SGDLS and CDR2 YYNGEE. The CDR3 consists of 15 residues. Unmatched junction bases numbered 8, after V lost 2 bases and J lost 6 bases. The CDR3 DNA reads as TGTGCCAGCAGCGTTCGGGAGGGCCGAAGTGATACGCAGTATTTT. Protein product: CASSVREGRSDTQYF.

This clonotype was observed a handful of times. The chain employs TRBV28 and TRBJ1-2, with 7 bases lining up with TRBD1. Per the germline V gene, CDR1 is MDHEN and CDR2 is SYDVKM. The length of the CDR3 is 14 residues. V trimming: 6 bases; J trimming: 5 bases; junction bases outside the gene matches: 9. The CDR3 DNA is TGTGCCAGCAGCTGGGCAGGGGGGAGGTATGGCTACACCTTC. This encodes CASSWAGGRYGYTF.

This chain joins TRBV12-3 or TRBV12-4 and TRBJ2-2; no clear D gene. V gave up 3 bases and J gave up 1 base, with 6 bases separating them. This CDR3 contains 14 residues. CDR3 in amino acids: CASSFQRNTGELFF. CDR3 nucleotides: TGTGCCAGCAGTTTCCAGAGGAACACCGGGGAGCTGTTTTTT.

V gene TRBV24-1 combines with J gene TRBJ2-1, with a possible D match to TRBD2 (6 bases). Trimming took 9 bases from V and 2 from J, leaving 13 bases between them. The germline V gene encodes CDR1 KGHDR and CDR2 SFDVKD. CDR3 size: 14 residues. The CDR3: CATSGSGPYNEQFF. CDR3 DNA sequence: TGTGCCACCTCTGGTAGCGGCCCCTACAATGAGCAGTTCTTC.

The chain recombines TRBV3-1 with TRBJ2-3, with TRBD2 matching over 7 bases. J gave up 6 bases and V 4 bases, and 7 bases lay outside the gene matches. This CDR3 has 14 amino acids. The germline CDR1 and CDR2 sequences are LGHDT and YNNKEL (reference sequence). CDR3 sequence: CASSPGGVSDTQYF. CDR3 DNA sequence: TGTGCCAGCAGCCCGGGGGGTGTTAGCGATACGCAGTATTTT.

A few counts support this clonotype. This sequence joins TRBV20-1 and TRBJ1-2; D may be TRBD1 (5 bases). This CDR3 is 13 amino acids long. Trimming stripped 3 bases from V and 0 bases from J, with 8 bases between. The germline CDR1 and CDR2 sequences are DFQATT and SNEGSKA (reference sequence). The CDR3 protein is CSASTRANYGYTF. The CDR3 DNA follows: TGCAGTGCTAGCACCAGGGCTAACTATGGCTACACCTTC.

There are a few counts of this clonotype. This chain connects TRBV28 to TRBJ2-6; D uncertain. The CDR3 length is 15 residues. The ends were cut back, 8 bases at V and 7 bases at J, with 18 bases in the middle. Germline lookup yields CDR1 MDHEN and CDR2 SYDVKM. CDR3 coding DNA: TGTGCCAGCGGTACAGAGCCTCTGGGCGCCAACGTCCTGACTTTC. Translation: CASGTEPLGANVLTF.

The table lists this clonotype with a few counts. This chain connects TRBV12-3 or TRBV12-4 to TRBJ2-7, with D possibly matching TRBD2 (6 bases). Trimming cost V 4 bases and J 2 bases, with 12 bases left between them. This CDR3 has 14 residues. The CDR3 is CASSSGLSTYEQYF. DNA of the CDR3: TGTGCCAGCAGTTCGGGACTTTCTACCTACGAGCAGTACTTC.

This clonotype was observed a handful of times. This chain connects TRBV29-1 to TRBJ2-7, with TRBD2 as a possible D gene (5 bases). V shed 3 bases and J shed 0 bases, with 12 bases lying between them. Germline lookup yields CDR1 SQVTM and CDR2 ANQGSEA. The CDR3 covers 14 residues. In DNA form, the CDR3 reads TGCAGCGTTGAGGAGGACGTTAGCTCCTACGAGCAGTACTTC. It specifies CSVEEDVSSYEQYF.